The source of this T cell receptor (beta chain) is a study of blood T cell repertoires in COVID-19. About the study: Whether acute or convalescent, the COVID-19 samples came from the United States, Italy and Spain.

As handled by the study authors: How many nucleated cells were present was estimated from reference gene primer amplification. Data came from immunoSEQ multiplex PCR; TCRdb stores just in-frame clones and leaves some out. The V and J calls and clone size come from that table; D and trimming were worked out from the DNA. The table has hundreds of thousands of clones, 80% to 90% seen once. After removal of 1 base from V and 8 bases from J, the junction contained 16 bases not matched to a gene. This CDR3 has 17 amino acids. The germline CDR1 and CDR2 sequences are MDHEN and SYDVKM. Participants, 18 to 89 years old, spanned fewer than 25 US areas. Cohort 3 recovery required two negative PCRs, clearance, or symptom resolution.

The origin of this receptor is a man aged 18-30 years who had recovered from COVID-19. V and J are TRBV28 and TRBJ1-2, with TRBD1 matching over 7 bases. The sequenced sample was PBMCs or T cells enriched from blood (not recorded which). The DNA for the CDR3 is TGTGCCAGCAGTTTATTTCAATCAGGGGGAACGATTGGCGGCTACACCTTC. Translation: CASSLFQSGGTIGGYTF.